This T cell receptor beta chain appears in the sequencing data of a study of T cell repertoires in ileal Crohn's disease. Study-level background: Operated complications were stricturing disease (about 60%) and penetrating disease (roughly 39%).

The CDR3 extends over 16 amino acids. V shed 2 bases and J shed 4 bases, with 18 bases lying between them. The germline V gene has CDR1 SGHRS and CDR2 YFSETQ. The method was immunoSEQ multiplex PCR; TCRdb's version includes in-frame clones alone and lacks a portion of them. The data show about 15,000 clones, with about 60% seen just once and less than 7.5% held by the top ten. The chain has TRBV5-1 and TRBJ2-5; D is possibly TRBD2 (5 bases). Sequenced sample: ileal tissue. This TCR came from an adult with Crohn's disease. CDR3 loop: CASSFTPAGSGETQYF. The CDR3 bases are TGCGCCAGCAGCTTTACCCCGGCTGGGAGTGGAGAGACCCAGTACTTC.